This TCR beta chain was sequenced in a study of T cell repertoires in cytomegalovirus infection. Overall study context: Recently identified HLA-C-restricted CMV epitopes were used, and well-studied HLA-B-restricted CMV epitopes were used as well. Broader study findings: In two of eight donors, the top clonotype was HLA-C-restricted CMV-specific.

TCRdb reanalysed the reads using MiXCR and keeps one entry per CDR3 protein. The sample lists hundreds of thousands of distinct CDR3 sequences; 31% were seen once. The germline gives CDR1 MNHNY, CDR2 SVGAGI (reference sequence). V lost 2 bases to trimming and J lost 4 bases, with 8 bases between them. This CDR3 has 13 residues. This clonotype was counted a few times. Its target is not known. Sample: cultured CD8+ T cells from PBMCs, taken from culture after CMV antigen stimulation. This TCR was recovered from a human donor in good health (CMV status not recorded). Some clones in this sample may be carry-over from other donors' samples. The chain joins TRBV6-6 to TRBJ1-1, with D perhaps TRBD1 (5 bases). This CDR3 is CASSYVRGTEAFF. In DNA form, the CDR3 reads TGTGCCAGCAGTTACGTAAGGGGCACTGAAGCTTTCTTT.